This TCR beta chain was captured in a study of T cell repertoires in cytomegalovirus infection. On the study more broadly: Through public TCR beta signatures, both CMV infection and matching HLA type were indicated.

CDR1 and CDR2 (germline): LGHNA, YSLEER. V shed 4 bases and J shed 0 bases, with 7 bases lying between them. The CDR3 consists of 14 residues. Study-level findings and limits: Pooled public TCR beta family frequency picked out CMV carriers with the relevant HLA.

Ten or more counts support this clonotype. Antigen: not known. TCRdb itself ran the reads through MiXCR, one entry per CDR3 protein. The sample includes about 330,000 distinct CDR3 sequences, around a tenth of them seen just once. This sequence joins TRBV4-3 and TRBJ2-1; perhaps TRBD2 as D (6 bases). This sequence was found in a human donor in good health (CMV status not recorded). Some clones in this sample may be carry-over from other donors' samples. The specimen sequenced was PBMCs. This chain's CDR3 is CASSRDSSYNEQFF. CDR3 coding DNA: TGCGCCAGCAGCCGGGACTCCTCCTACAATGAGCAGTTCTTC.